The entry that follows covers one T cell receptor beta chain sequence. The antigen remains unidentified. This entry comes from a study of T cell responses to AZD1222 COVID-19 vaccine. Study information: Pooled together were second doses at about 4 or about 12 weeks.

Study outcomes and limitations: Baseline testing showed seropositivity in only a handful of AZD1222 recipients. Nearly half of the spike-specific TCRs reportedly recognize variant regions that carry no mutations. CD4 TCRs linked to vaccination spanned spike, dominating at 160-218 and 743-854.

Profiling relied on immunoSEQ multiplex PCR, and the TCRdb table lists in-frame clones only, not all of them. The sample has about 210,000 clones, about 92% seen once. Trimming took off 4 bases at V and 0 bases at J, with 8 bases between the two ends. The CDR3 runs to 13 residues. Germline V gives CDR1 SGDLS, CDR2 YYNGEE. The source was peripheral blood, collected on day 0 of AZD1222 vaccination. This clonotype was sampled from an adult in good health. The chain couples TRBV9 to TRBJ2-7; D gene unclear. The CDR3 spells CASSTGSSYEQYF. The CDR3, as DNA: TGTGCCAGCAGCACCGGAAGCTCCTACGAGCAGTACTTC.